This T cell receptor (beta chain) was profiled in a study of tumor-infiltrating lymphocytes in oesophageal squamous cell carcinoma. TCRdb analysed the PCR reads with MiXCR anew, one entry per CDR3 protein. This table holds around 6,300 distinct CDR3 sequences, approximately 14% found once. CDR1 DFQATT and CDR2 SNEGSKA come from the germline V gene (reference sequence). This CDR3 contains 14 residues. The sequenced material came from normal esophageal tissue next to the tumor. This clonotype was sampled from a male donor with esophageal squamous cell carcinoma. The rearrangement joins TRBV20-1 to TRBJ2-6, with a possible D match to TRBD1 (6 bases). The last part of the DNA fits TRBJ2-7 better; the J call may be wrong. In DNA form, the CDR3 reads TGCAGTGCTAGAAGGGGGATATACTCCTACGAGCAGTACTTC. This codes for CSARRGIYSYEQYF.